This T cell receptor beta chain is drawn from a study of identical twins. Notes on the study in general: Out-of-frame alpha sequences common to twins exhibited a surplus of low generation probability. Models underestimated TCR alpha sharing (out-of-frame) in monozygotic twins.

The table lists this clonotype with many counts. What it recognizes is unknown. TCRdb itself ran the 5' RACE reads through MiXCR, one entry per CDR3 protein. The sample holds a few hundred thousand distinct CDR3 sequences, about 9% seen once. The V end lost 3 bases, the J end lost 8 bases, and 11 bases lay between the germline ends. The CDR3 has 13 amino acids. Sequencing was performed on naive T cells sorted from blood. The source is a woman aged 50 to 65 in good health. The genes are TRBV12-3 or TRBV12-4 and TRBJ2-1, with a weak D call TRBD2 (6 bases). The DNA of the CDR3 is TGTGCCAGCAGTTTCCCATCGGGGGATGAGCAGTTCTTC. Its translation: CASSFPSGDEQFF.